The rows below give T cell receptor beta chains drawn from one sample of a study of identical twins. In TCRdb, the 5' RACE reads were re-called with MiXCR into one record per CDR3 protein. The data contain 430,000 or so distinct CDR3 sequences, roughly 26% of them singletons. The same sample was also studied in work on T cells expressing NK-cell markers.

The source material was CD4+ T cells sorted from blood. The origin of the receptors is a woman younger than 35 in good health. Both conserved end residues are part of each CDR3. The order of the fields is D gene, clone size, V gene, J gene, CDR3 DNA, CDR3 protein. D genes are given only for firm matches. Clone sizes are given selectively: once, few, many, or a class where the clone is expanded.

D: NA
size: few
V: TRBV7-7
J: TRBJ2-7
DNA: TGTGCCAGCAGCCCGGCCGGGGGTGGTTCCTACGAGCAGTACTTC
CDR3: CASSPAGGGSYEQYF

D: NA
size: few
V: TRBV12-3/TRBV12-4
J: TRBJ2-2
DNA: TGTGCCAGCAGCCGACTACTAGGGTCGAACACCGGGGAGCTGTTTTTT
CDR3: CASSRLLGSNTGELFF

D: NA
size: NA
V: TRBV5-1
J: TRBJ2-1
DNA: TGCGCCAGCATCGATACAGTGGGCAATGAGCAGTTCTTC
CDR3: CASIDTVGNEQFF

D: NA
size: NA
V: TRBV2
J: TRBJ2-1
DNA: TGTGCCAGCAGTGAAACAGGGCCGAGAGGGCAGTTCTTC
CDR3: CASSETGPRGQFF

D: TRBD1
size: NA
V: TRBV2
J: TRBJ1-5
DNA: TGTGCCAGCAGCGATGACAGGGCTGGACAGCCCCAGCATTTT
CDR3: CASSDDRAGQPQHF

D: NA
size: NA
V: TRBV6-1
J: TRBJ1-2
DNA: TGTGCCAGCAGGCCCCCCGGGGGGTACGGCTACACCTTC
CDR3: CASRPPGGYGYTF

D: NA
size: NA
V: TRBV6-2/TRBV6-3
J: TRBJ1-1
DNA: TGTGCCAGCAGTTACGGTCAGGGGTTTGAAGTTGACACTGAAGCTTTCTTT
CDR3: CASSYGQGFEVDTEAFF

D: NA
size: few
V: TRBV11-2
J: TRBJ1-4
DNA: TGTGCCAGCAGCTTAGGCGGGGGAGTAGGTGAAAAACTGTTTTTT
CDR3: CASSLGGGVGEKLFF

D: NA
size: NA
V: TRBV4-3
J: TRBJ2-1
DNA: TGCGCCAGCAGCCAAGCACCAGGGACGAATAACTACAATGAGCAGTTCTTC
CDR3: CASSQAPGTNNYNEQFF

D: NA
size: NA
V: TRBV5-1
J: TRBJ1-1
DNA: TGCGCCAGCAGCTTCACAGGAGTTCCAAACACTGAAGCTTTCTTT
CDR3: CASSFTGVPNTEAFF

D: NA
size: NA
V: TRBV20-1
J: TRBJ1-1
DNA: TGCAGTGCTAGAGCCTGGGGTGAAGCTTTCTTT
CDR3: CSARAWGEAFF

D: NA
size: NA
V: TRBV20-1
J: TRBJ2-3
DNA: TGCAGTGCTAGATCCCTAGTTAGCACAGATACGCAGTATTTT
CDR3: CSARSLVSTDTQYF

D: TRBD1
size: NA
V: TRBV29-1
J: TRBJ2-5
DNA: TGCAGCGCCCCGGGACAGAACCAAGAGACCCAGTACTTC
CDR3: CSAPGQNQETQYF

D: NA
size: once
V: TRBV20-1
J: TRBJ1-5
DNA: TGCAGTGCCGAGAGGGGGGATCAGCCCCAGCATTTT
CDR3: CSAERGDQPQHF

D: NA
size: once
V: TRBV5-1
J: TRBJ2-7
DNA: TGCGCCAGCAGCTGGACGGGGGGCCGGGAGTACGAGCAGTACTTC
CDR3: CASSWTGGREYEQYF

D: NA
size: few
V: TRBV5-1
J: TRBJ2-3
DNA: TGCGCCAGCAGCTCCGAAGGGGCAAGAAATACGCAGTATTTT
CDR3: CASSSEGARNTQYF

D: NA
size: NA
V: TRBV18
J: TRBJ2-6
DNA: TGTGCCAGCTCACCGCAACGGGTTGCTGGGGCCAACGTCCTGACTTTC
CDR3: CASSPQRVAGANVLTF

D: TRBD1
size: few
V: TRBV4-3
J: TRBJ2-1
DNA: TGCGCCAGCAGCCAAGTAACCGGGACAGTTTACAATGAGCAGTTCTTC
CDR3: CASSQVTGTVYNEQFF

D: NA
size: NA
V: TRBV10-2
J: TRBJ1-1
DNA: TGCGCCAGCAGTGAGAGGGGGGACACTGAAGCTTTCTTT
CDR3: CASSERGDTEAFF

D: NA
size: NA
V: TRBV3-1
J: TRBJ2-5
DNA: TGTGCCAGCAGCCGACTGCCGCAAGAGACCCAGTACTTC
CDR3: CASSRLPQETQYF

D: NA
size: NA
V: TRBV6-5
J: TRBJ2-7
DNA: TGTGCCAGCAGTTTACCGGGCCCTGCCTACGAGCAGTACTTC
CDR3: CASSLPGPAYEQYF

D: NA
size: NA
V: TRBV11-1
J: TRBJ1-2
DNA: TGTGCCAGCAGCTCGCCCCGGACGGGCAACTATGGCTACACCTTC
CDR3: CASSSPRTGNYGYTF

D: NA
size: NA
V: TRBV14
J: TRBJ2-5
DNA: TGTGCCAGCAGCCAGCAGGGAGAGACCCAGTACTTC
CDR3: CASSQQGETQYF

D: NA
size: few
V: TRBV7-8
J: TRBJ2-7
DNA: TGTGCCAGCAGCTTCCGGGGAGCGGACTCCTACGAGCAGTACTTC
CDR3: CASSFRGADSYEQYF

D: NA
size: NA
V: TRBV18
J: TRBJ2-3
DNA: TGTGCCAGCTCACCACCAGGGGGAATGGATACGCAGTATTTT
CDR3: CASSPPGGMDTQYF

D: NA
size: NA
V: TRBV5-6
J: TRBJ1-2
DNA: TGTGCCAGCAGCTGGAAGGGAGGACGTGGCTACACCTTC
CDR3: CASSWKGGRGYTF

D: TRBD1
size: NA
V: TRBV10-3
J: TRBJ1-1
DNA: TGTGCCATCAGCCGGACAGGGACGAACACTGAAGCTTTCTTT
CDR3: CAISRTGTNTEAFF

D: TRBD2
size: few
V: TRBV6-1
J: TRBJ2-3
DNA: TGTGCCAGTGCACACCCTAGCGGGCCCTCCACAGATACGCAGTATTTT
CDR3: CASAHPSGPSTDTQYF

D: TRBD2
size: few
V: TRBV9
J: TRBJ2-3
DNA: TGTGCCAGCAGCGTAGCGTTAGCGGGGATAAGCACAGATACGCAGTATTTT
CDR3: CASSVALAGISTDTQYF

D: NA
size: NA
V: TRBV3-1
J: TRBJ1-1
DNA: TGTGCCAGCAGCCCGGGGACACCTCTGGGAAACACTGAAGCTTTCTTT
CDR3: CASSPGTPLGNTEAFF

D: NA
size: NA
V: TRBV10-3
J: TRBJ2-1
DNA: TGTGCCATCAGTGAGGGGCAGGGCAGGAATGAGCAGTTCTTC
CDR3: CAISEGQGRNEQFF

D: NA
size: few
V: TRBV7-2
J: TRBJ2-1
DNA: TGTGCCAGCAGCTCCCGGATTAATATTGTTGAGCAGTTCTTC
CDR3: CASSSRINIVEQFF

D: NA
size: few
V: TRBV6-1
J: TRBJ2-4
DNA: TGTGCCAGCAGTGAGGCAGGGGCCTCAAACATTCAGTACTTC
CDR3: CASSEAGASNIQYF

D: NA
size: NA
V: TRBV11-2
J: TRBJ1-5
DNA: TGTGCCAGCAGCTTAGATCCAGGGCAGCCCCAGCATTTT
CDR3: CASSLDPGQPQHF

D: TRBD2
size: few
V: TRBV20-1
J: TRBJ2-1
DNA: TGCAGTGCTAGAGTCGGGGGAGGGGCCTACAATGAGCAGTTCTTC
CDR3: CSARVGGGAYNEQFF

D: NA
size: NA
V: TRBV20-1
J: TRBJ1-1
DNA: TGCAGTGCCCCCCTTGGAAGTATCCAGGGAATGGCTTTCTTT
CDR3: CSAPLGSIQGMAFF

D: NA
size: NA
V: TRBV6-2/TRBV6-3
J: TRBJ2-7
DNA: TGTGCCAGCAGTTACGTTCGGGGCGCCGAGCAGTACTTC
CDR3: CASSYVRGAEQYF

D: NA
size: few
V: TRBV5-6
J: TRBJ2-7
DNA: TGTGCCAGCAGCTTGACAGGCCCAGGCGAGCAGTACTTC
CDR3: CASSLTGPGEQYF

D: TRBD2
size: NA
V: TRBV12-3/TRBV12-4
J: TRBJ2-4
DNA: TGTGCCAGCAGTTTAGCCCTGGGAGGGAGTTTCGACATTCAGTACTTC
CDR3: CASSLALGGSFDIQYF

D: NA
size: NA
V: TRBV5-1
J: TRBJ2-2
DNA: TGCGCCAGCGGCCACCCGCTCGGTGGCACCGGGGAGCTGTTTTTT
CDR3: CASGHPLGGTGELFF

D: NA
size: NA
V: TRBV20-1
J: TRBJ2-3
DNA: TGCAGTGGCCTCAAAGCGGCAGATACGCAGTATTTT
CDR3: CSGLKAADTQYF

D: TRBD2
size: many
V: TRBV10-3
J: TRBJ2-7
DNA: TGTGCCATCAGGCCGGCGGGGGGGGAATACGAGCAGTACTTC
CDR3: CAIRPAGGEYEQYF

D: NA
size: NA
V: TRBV6-1
J: TRBJ1-4
DNA: TGTGCCAGCAGTGAACCGGGGTTGACTAATGAAAAACTGTTTTTT
CDR3: CASSEPGLTNEKLFF

D: NA
size: few
V: TRBV5-1
J: TRBJ2-5
DNA: TGCGCCAGCAGCCGGAGGGCGGGACAAGAGACCCAGTACTTC
CDR3: CASSRRAGQETQYF

D: NA
size: NA
V: TRBV6-2/TRBV6-3
J: TRBJ2-7
DNA: TGTGCCAGCGGAGACACTAGTACAACCTACGAGCAGTACTTC
CDR3: CASGDTSTTYEQYF

D: TRBD2
size: NA
V: TRBV5-4
J: TRBJ2-1
DNA: TGTGCCAGCAGCTTGGGAGGACTAGCGGGAGTATCTTACAATGAGCAGTTCTTC
CDR3: CASSLGGLAGVSYNEQFF